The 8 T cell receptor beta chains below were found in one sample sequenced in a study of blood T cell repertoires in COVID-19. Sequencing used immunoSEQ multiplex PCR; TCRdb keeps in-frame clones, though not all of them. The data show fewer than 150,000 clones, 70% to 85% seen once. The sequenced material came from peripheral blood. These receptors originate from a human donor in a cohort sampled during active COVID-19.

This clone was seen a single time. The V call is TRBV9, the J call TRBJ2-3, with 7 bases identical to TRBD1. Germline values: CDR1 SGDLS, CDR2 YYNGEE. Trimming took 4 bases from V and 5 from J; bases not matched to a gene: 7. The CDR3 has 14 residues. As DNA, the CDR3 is TGTGCCAGCAGCCCCCGGACAGGTCGAGATACGCAGTATTTT. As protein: CASSPRTGRDTQYF.

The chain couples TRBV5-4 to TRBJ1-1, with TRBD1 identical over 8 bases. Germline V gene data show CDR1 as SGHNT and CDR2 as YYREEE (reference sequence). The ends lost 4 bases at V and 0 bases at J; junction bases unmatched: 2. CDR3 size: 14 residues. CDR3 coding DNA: TGTGCCAGCAGCCCAGGGGGCCTGAACACTGAAGCTTTCTTT. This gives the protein CASSPGGLNTEAFF.

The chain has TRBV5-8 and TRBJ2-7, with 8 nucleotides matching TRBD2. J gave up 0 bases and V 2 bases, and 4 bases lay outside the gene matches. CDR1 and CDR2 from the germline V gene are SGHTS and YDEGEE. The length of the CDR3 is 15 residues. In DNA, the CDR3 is TGTGCCAGCAGCTTCTCGGGAGGGAGCTCCTACGAGCAGTACTTC. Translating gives CASSFSGGSSYEQYF.

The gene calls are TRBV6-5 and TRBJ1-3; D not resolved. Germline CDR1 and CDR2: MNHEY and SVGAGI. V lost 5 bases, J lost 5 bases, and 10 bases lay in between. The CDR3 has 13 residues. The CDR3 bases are TGTGCCAGCAGTCCCGGCGGGAGAAACACCATATATTTT. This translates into CASSPGGRNTIYF.

The chain's CDR3 is CASSGQGNLYEQYF. The CDR3, as DNA: TGTGCCAGCAGCGGACAGGGGAACTTGTACGAGCAGTACTTC. This rearrangement joins TRBV5-4 to TRBJ2-7, with 9 bases matching TRBD1. The CDR3 contains 14 residues. The germline V gene has CDR1 SGHNT and CDR2 YYREEE (reference sequence). V was clipped by 4 bases and J by 4 bases; unmatched bases: 6.

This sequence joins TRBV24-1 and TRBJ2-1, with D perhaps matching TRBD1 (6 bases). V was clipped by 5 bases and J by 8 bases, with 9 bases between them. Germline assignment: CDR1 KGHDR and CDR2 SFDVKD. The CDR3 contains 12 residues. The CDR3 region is CATSGPGDEQFF. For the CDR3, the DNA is TGTGCCACCAGTGGACCAGGGGATGAGCAGTTCTTC.

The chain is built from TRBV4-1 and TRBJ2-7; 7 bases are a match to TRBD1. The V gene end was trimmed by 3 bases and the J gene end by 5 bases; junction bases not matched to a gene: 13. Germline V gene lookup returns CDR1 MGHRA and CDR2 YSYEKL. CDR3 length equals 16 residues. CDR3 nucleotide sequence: TGCGCCAGCAGCCACCGCCGACAGGGTGGGTTACACGAGCAGTACTTC. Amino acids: CASSHRRQGGLHEQYF.

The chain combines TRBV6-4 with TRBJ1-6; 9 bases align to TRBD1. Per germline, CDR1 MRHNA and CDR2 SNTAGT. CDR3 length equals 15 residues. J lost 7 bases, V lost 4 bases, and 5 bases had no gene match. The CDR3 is CASSGDGTGNSPLHF. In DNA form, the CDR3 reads TGTGCCAGCAGTGGGGACGGGACAGGGAATTCACCCCTCCACTTT.